A selection of T cell receptor beta chains follows, all from one sample in a study of blood T cell repertoires in COVID-19. The protocol was immunoSEQ multiplex PCR, while the TCRdb copy is restricted to in-frame clones and leaves out a portion. The profile shows roughly 320,000 clones, over 80% of them singletons. Source material: peripheral blood. Receptors were obtained from a woman aged 45-60 years with COVID-19, enrolled during active disease. Each CDR3 is given with its conserved first and last residue. Fields, in order: clone size, V gene, D gene, J gene, CDR3 DNA, CDR3 protein. The D gene is left open where the match is weak. Some rows mark clone size as missing; the rest say once, few, many or name a class of expanded clone.

.	TRBV29-1	TRBD2	TRBJ2-1	TGCAGCGTTGAAGTAGTGACTAGCGGGCCTTTGGATGAGCAGTTCTTC	CSVEVVTSGPLDEQFF
once	TRBV6-5	TRBD1	TRBJ1-1	TGTGCCAGCAGAACAGACAGGGGAACAAGTGAAGCTTTCTTT	CASRTDRGTSEAFF
.	TRBV7-2	TRBD2	TRBJ2-1	TGTGCCAGCAGCTTAGAGAGAGCGGGACTTGGAAATGAGCAGTTCTTC	CASSLERAGLGNEQFF
few	TRBV20-1	.	TRBJ1-1	TGCAGTGCTAGAGATCGCGTTGAAGCTTTCTTT	CSARDRVEAFF
.	TRBV9	TRBD2	TRBJ2-1	TGTGCCAGCAGCCCGGGAGGACAGAGTAGCGGGAGCTCCTACAATGAGCAGTTCTTC	CASSPGGQSSGSSYNEQFF
.	TRBV12-3/TRBV12-4	.	TRBJ1-1	TGTGCCAGCAGTTTCACGCCCAGGGCCGAAGCTTTCTTT	CASSFTPRAEAFF
.	TRBV9	.	TRBJ2-7	TGTGCCAGCAGCGTTACGACAGGAGTCGGTTACGAGCAGTACTTC	CASSVTTGVGYEQYF
.	TRBV18	TRBD2	TRBJ2-1	TGTGCCAGCTCACGATGGACTAGCGGGACCTCCTACAATGAGCAGTTCTTC	CASSRWTSGTSYNEQFF
.	TRBV5-8	.	TRBJ1-6	TGTGCCAGCACTCGGTATGACTCCTATAATTCACCCCTCCACTTT	CASTRYDSYNSPLHF
.	TRBV18	.	TRBJ1-6	TGTGCCAGCTCACCCCAAGGGGTTGGCGGTAATTCACCCCTCCACTTT	CASSPQGVGGNSPLHF
.	TRBV30	TRBD1	TRBJ2-5	TGTGCCTGGAGCCGGGACAGGGTAGTGGGTGAGACCCAGTACTTC	CAWSRDRVVGETQYF
.	TRBV9	.	TRBJ2-1	TGTGCCAGCACCGAAGCTGCGGGTGCCCGGTACAATGAGCAGTTCTTC	CASTEAAGARYNEQFF
.	TRBV5-1	.	TRBJ2-3	TGCGCCAGCAGCTTGGATGTTTTCGGCGCCGCAAGCGCAGATACGCAGTATTTT	CASSLDVFGAASADTQYF
.	TRBV3-1/TRBV3-2	TRBD2	TRBJ2-5	TGTGCCAGCAGCCAAGGACTAGCGGGAGTGGAGACCCAGTACTTC	CASSQGLAGVETQYF
.	TRBV25-1	TRBD2	TRBJ2-2	TGTGCCAGCAGTGAGTACCGTAGCGGGATTAGGCGCACCGGGGAGCTGTTTTTT	CASSEYRSGIRRTGELFF
.	TRBV27	.	TRBJ1-5	TGTGCCAGCAGTTCCCGAAGCGAATTTACAGGGAAGGGTCAGCCCCAGCATTTT	CASSSRSEFTGKGQPQHF
.	TRBV18	TRBD1	TRBJ1-1	TGTGCCAGCTCACCCCGGACAGGTGAAGCTTTCTTT	CASSPRTGEAFF
.	TRBV2	TRBD2	TRBJ2-1	TGTGCCAGCAGCCAAATGGCCGGGACTAGCGGGATAAAGCAGTTCTTC	CASSQMAGTSGIKQFF
.	TRBV12-5	.	TRBJ1-3	TGTGCTAGTGGGCCTACAGGGTCTGGAAACACCATATATTTT	CASGPTGSGNTIYF
once	TRBV19	.	TRBJ1-5	TGTGCCAGTAGTATAAAGACAAATCAGCCCCAGCATTTT	CASSIKTNQPQHF
.	TRBV18	.	TRBJ2-1	TGTGCCAGCTCACCCCCTACGTACAATGAGCAGTTCTTC	CASSPPTYNEQFF
.	TRBV23-1	TRBD1	TRBJ1-3	TGCGCCAGCAGTCAAGAGGGCGCGGCAGGGGGTGACTCTGGAAACACCATATATTTT	CASSQEGAAGGDSGNTIYF
.	TRBV6-5	TRBD2	TRBJ2-7	TGTGCCAGCGGACTAGCGGGAGTCAGTTCATACGAGCAGTACTTC	CASGLAGVSSYEQYF
.	TRBV13	.	TRBJ1-6	TGTGCCAGCAGCTTAGGGGGCAGGTCCTATAATTCACCCCTCCACTTT	CASSLGGRSYNSPLHF
.	TRBV5-1	.	TRBJ2-1	TGCGCCAGCAGCTTGATTCCCGGGTCGTACAATGAGCAGTTCTTC	CASSLIPGSYNEQFF
.	TRBV7-8	.	TRBJ1-1	TGTGCCAGCAGCTTAGAGGCAGGGGTGAAAACTGAAGCTTTCTTT	CASSLEAGVKTEAFF
.	TRBV28	.	TRBJ2-7	TGTGCCAGCAGTCCCGGCGGGTCAGCCAGCTACGAGCAGTACTTC	CASSPGGSASYEQYF
once	TRBV3-1/TRBV3-2	TRBD2	TRBJ2-1	TGTGCCAGCAGCCAAGATTTACCTCGGCTAGCGGGGCACAATGAGCAGTTCTTC	CASSQDLPRLAGHNEQFF
.	TRBV5-1	.	TRBJ2-7	TGCGCCAGCAGCCCCTTGGCAGGGCCTAACTACGAGCAGTACTTC	CASSPLAGPNYEQYF
.	TRBV18	.	TRBJ2-7	TGTGCCAGCTCATTTTCGGGGAACGAGCAGTACTTC	CASSFSGNEQYF
.	TRBV18	.	TRBJ1-5	TGTGCCAGCTCACCGGGTAGGGAGCCAACTCAGCCCCAGCATTTT	CASSPGREPTQPQHF
.	TRBV5-1	.	TRBJ1-1	TGCGCCAGCAGCTTGGGTGGAGGGGAAACTGAAGCTTTCTTT	CASSLGGGETEAFF
.	TRBV7-2	TRBD2	TRBJ2-2	TGTGCCAGCAGCTTTACAGCGGGAGCGGGGGAGCTGTTTTTT	CASSFTAGAGELFF
.	TRBV5-1	TRBD2	TRBJ2-7	TGCGCCAGCAGCCGGACCGGGACTAGCGGGACCTACGAGCAGTACTTC	CASSRTGTSGTYEQYF
.	TRBV30	TRBD1	TRBJ1-1	TGTGCCTGGAGTCGGGACAGATTGAACACTGAAGCTTTCTTT	CAWSRDRLNTEAFF
.	TRBV2	.	TRBJ1-1	TGTGCCAGCATCCTATCGGTCCTGGCTTTCTTT	CASILSVLAFF
.	TRBV20-1	TRBD1	TRBJ2-1	TGCAGTGCTAGTTCCCCGCAGGGGGCGGATGAGCAGTTCTTC	CSASSPQGADEQFF
few	TRBV2	.	TRBJ1-1	TGTGCCAGCACGACCTGGGGCGGCGCTGAAGCTTTCTTT	CASTTWGGAEAFF
.	TRBV27	TRBD2	TRBJ2-2	TGTGCCAGCAGTTCTGCGGCTAGCGGGCTCTACACCGGGGAGCTGTTTTTT	CASSSAASGLYTGELFF
.	TRBV10-2	TRBD1	TRBJ1-4	TGCGCCAGCAGAACAGGGGAGACAACTAATGAAAAACTGTTTTTT	CASRTGETTNEKLFF
few	TRBV5-5	.	TRBJ2-6	TGTGCCAGCAGCTTGAAACTACCTGGGGCCAACGTCCTGACTTTC	CASSLKLPGANVLTF
.	TRBV4-3	.	TRBJ1-3	TGCGCCAGCAGCCAGAATTCACAGGACTCTGGAAACACCATATATTTT	CASSQNSQDSGNTIYF
.	TRBV28	TRBD1	TRBJ1-2	TGTGCCAGCAGGATCCCGACAGGGGGCAACTATGGCTACACCTTC	CASRIPTGGNYGYTF
.	TRBV2	.	TRBJ1-1	TGTGCCAGCAATGGACATGGGAACACTGAAGCTTTCTTT	CASNGHGNTEAFF
.	TRBV19	.	TRBJ1-5	TGTGCCTCAAGTGTCCCACATGGTAGCAATCAGCCCCAGCATTTT	CASSVPHGSNQPQHF
.	TRBV7-8	TRBD1	TRBJ1-5	TGTGCCAGCAGCTTAGGACAGGGGGACAATCAGCCCCAGCATTTT	CASSLGQGDNQPQHF
few	TRBV7-6	TRBD1	TRBJ1-3	TGTGCCAGCAGCTTAGACGCAGGGGGCAGGGGAGACACCATATATTTT	CASSLDAGGRGDTIYF
.	TRBV5-1	.	TRBJ2-1	TGCGCCAGCAGCTTGTTACAGGGCCCAGGGGTGGGTGAGCAGTTCTTC	CASSLLQGPGVGEQFF
.	TRBV4-3	.	TRBJ1-4	TGCGCCAGCAGCCAAGACAGGGAAAGGGGGACTAATGAAAAACTGTTTTTT	CASSQDRERGTNEKLFF
once	TRBV24-1	.	TRBJ1-5	TGTGCCACCGATAGACAGGATAGCAATCAGCCCCAGCATTTT	CATDRQDSNQPQHF
.	TRBV11-3	.	TRBJ1-2	TGTGCCAGCAGCTTAACAGGGTTACTTGGCTACACCTTC	CASSLTGLLGYTF
.	TRBV24-1	.	TRBJ2-2	TGTGCCACCAGGCCGTCAGGGCCCACCGGGGAGCTGTTTTTT	CATRPSGPTGELFF
few	TRBV2	.	TRBJ1-1	TGTGCCAGCACCTGGCGGGGGGCAGGGACTGAAGCTTTCTTT	CASTWRGAGTEAFF
.	TRBV27	TRBD1	TRBJ1-2	TGTGCCAGTTCCGGGACAGGGGCCGGCTACACCTTC	CASSGTGAGYTF
.	TRBV10-2	.	TRBJ1-5	TGCGCCAGCAGTTTCGGGCAGGAGGATCAGCCCCAGCATTTT	CASSFGQEDQPQHF
.	TRBV6-1	.	TRBJ2-5	TGTGCCAGCAGTGAATCGGGGGGCACTAAAGAGACCCAGTACTTC	CASSESGGTKETQYF
.	TRBV5-1	TRBD2	TRBJ2-1	TGCGCCAGCAGCTTAACTAGCGGGAGGTCCCACAATGAGCAGTTCTTC	CASSLTSGRSHNEQFF
once	TRBV19	TRBD2	TRBJ2-2	TGTGCCAGTAGTATAACTAGCGGGATGAACACCGGGGAGCTGTTTTTT	CASSITSGMNTGELFF